This T cell receptor beta chain was retrieved from a study of OX40 agonist ivuxolimab in advanced cancers. Study-wide background: The drug used for patients, ivuxolimab, was an agonistic anti-OX40 (CD134) antibody.

Of note for this clone: Its cognate antigen is unknown.

V lost 1 base, J lost 4 bases, and 6 bases lay in between. Germline V CDR1 and CDR2: SEHNR, FQNEAQ (reference sequence). This CDR3 comprises 13 residues. Study results and limitations: CD4+ and CD8+ blood T cells expanded clonally by week 6 at 0.1 to 3.0 mg/kg.

Profiled with immunoSEQ multiplex PCR; TCRdb holds only in-frame clones, not every one. The table lists around 90,000 clones, roughly 86% of them singletons. Sequenced here: CD4+ or CD8+ T cells sorted from blood, sampled in a trial of the OX40 agonist ivuxolimab. This chain uses TRBV7-9 with TRBJ2-3; D ambiguous. This sequence originates from an adult with an advanced solid tumor such as melanoma, head and neck, liver or kidney cancer. The CDR3: CASSLVKSDTQYF. As DNA, the CDR3 is TGTGCCAGCAGCTTAGTTAAGTCAGATACGCAGTATTTT. The whole variable domain, remainder taken from reference TRBV7-9 and TRBJ2-3, is DTGVSQNPRHKITKRGQNVTFRCDPISEHNRLYWYRQTLGQGPEFLTYFQNEAQLEKSRLLSDRFSAERPKGSFSTLEIQRTEQGDSAMYLCASSLVKSDTQYFGPGTRLTVL.